One sample yielded the 10 T cell receptor beta chains listed below, sequenced in a study of T cell repertoires in cytomegalovirus infection. TCRdb ran MiXCR on the reads and lists one entry per CDR3 protein. Of fewer than 850,000 distinct CDR3 sequences in the sample, approximately 32% are singletons; the top ten hold roughly 13%. No antigen is known for these receptors. The sample was cultured CD8+ T cells from PBMCs, taken from culture after CMV antigen stimulation. The receptors shown here come from a human donor in good health (CMV status not recorded). Some clones in this sample may be carry-over from other donors' samples.

The V call is TRBV4-2, the J call TRBJ1-1; possibly TRBD1 for D (6 bases). Trimming left V 0 bases short and J 0 bases short, with 14 bases between. There are 17 residues in the CDR3. Germline V gives CDR1 LGHNA, CDR2 YNFKEQ. CDR3 residues: CASSQDWTEIMNTEAFF. In DNA form, the CDR3 reads TGTGCCAGCAGCCAAGATTGGACAGAGATCATGAACACTGAAGCTTTCTTT.

The chain employs TRBV6-2 or TRBV6-3 and TRBJ2-7; possibly TRBD2 for D (5 bases). Deletions cut 2 bases from V and 4 bases from J, with 12 bases between. CDR1 MNHEY and CDR2 SVGEGT come from the germline V gene. CDR3 length: 14 residues. The CDR3 reads CASSYGYPGYEQYV. CDR3 DNA: TGTGCCAGCAGTTACGGCTACCCGGGGTACGAGCAGTACGTC.

The chain combines TRBV7-9 with TRBJ1-5; D gene ambiguous. Looked up from germline, CDR1 is SEHNR and CDR2 is FQNEAQ (reference sequence). The V end lost 0 bases, the J end lost 0 bases, and 12 bases lay between the germline ends. The CDR3 runs 17 residues. The CDR3 bases are TGTGCCAGCAGCTTAGCGCTAACGGCAGATAGCAATCAGCCCCAGCATTTT. Protein product: CASSLALTADSNQPQHF.

In its sample, this clonotype was seen a few times. This chain links TRBV4-1 with TRBJ2-5; D remains ambiguous. Trimming took 1 base from V and 1 from J, leaving 13 bases between them. This CDR3 has 16 residues. Germline CDR1 and CDR2: MGHRA and YSYEKL. DNA for the CDR3: TGCGCCAGCAGCCAAGGGCCTAATCCGGGCCAAGAGACCCAGTACTTC. Translated: CASSQGPNPGQETQYF.

The genes are TRBV10-2 and TRBJ1-1; possible D gene TRBD1, 6 bases. Germline V lookup: CDR1 WSHSY, CDR2 SAAADI. The CDR3 is 17 amino acids. Trimming took 5 bases from V and 0 from J, leaving 19 bases between them. The CDR3 DNA follows: TGCGCCAGCAGTCAAGAGGGAACAGGGATAATGAACACTGAAGCTTTCTTT. Amino acid sequence: CASSQEGTGIMNTEAFF.

This clonotype was found a few times. This chain uses TRBV6-5 with TRBJ1-3; D uncertain. Germline V gives CDR1 MNHEY, CDR2 SVGAGI. Trimming removed 7 bases at V and 1 base at J, with 20 bases between. The CDR3 has 17 amino acids. The CDR3 loop is CASTTVGPLLSGNTIYF. In DNA, the CDR3 is TGTGCCAGCACCACGGTGGGTCCCCTCCTTTCTGGAAACACCATATATTTT.

This clonotype was counted a few times. The chain recombines TRBV19 with TRBJ1-4, with D uncertain. There are 15 residues in the CDR3. With 3 bases removed from V and 3 bases from J, the gap between germline ends came to 11 bases. The germline V gene has CDR1 LNHDA and CDR2 SQIVND (reference sequence). This chain's CDR3 is CASSMDRMANEKLFF. The CDR3 DNA is TGTGCCAGTAGTATGGATAGGATGGCTAATGAAAAACTGTTTTTT.

CDR3 amino acids: CASSGTPSTGKYGYTF. The DNA for the CDR3 is TGTGCCAGCAGCGGCACTCCCTCGACAGGGAAATATGGCTACACCTTC. This sequence joins TRBV7-6 and TRBJ1-2; 7 bases align to TRBD1. J was trimmed by 5 bases and V by 5 bases; bases with no gene match: 14. The germline gives CDR1 SGHVS, CDR2 FNYEAQ. The CDR3 length is 16 residues.

V and J are TRBV12-3 or TRBV12-4 and TRBJ2-7, with D possibly TRBD2 on 5 matching bases. CDR3 size: 15 residues. V lost 7 bases and J 3 bases, leaving 19 bases between the germline ends. CDR3 nucleotide sequence: TGTGCCAGCACTCTCGGGAACCCACACCTCTACGAGCAGTACTTC. Translation gives CASTLGNPHLYEQYF.

This clonotype has a handful of counts. Germline and junction disagree at one end, which may indicate a read error. CDR3 region: CASSQEMVGRGEDTQYF. The DNA for the CDR3 is TGCGCTAGCAGCCAAGAGATGGTCGGCAGGGGGGAAGATACGCAGTATTTT. This chain joins TRBV4-1 and TRBJ2-3; TRBD1 is a possible D gene (7 bases). CDR1 and CDR2 (germline): MGHRA, YSYEKL. The CDR3 runs 17 residues.